This T cell receptor (beta chain) is drawn from a study of post-analysis software for immune sequencing data. Background on the study: Both relapsing-remitting and secondary progressive multiple sclerosis featured among the disease courses, as did progressive-relapsing multiple sclerosis.

V was clipped by 3 bases and J by 4 bases; unmatched bases: 4. Germline V lookup: CDR1 SEHNR, CDR2 FQNEAQ (reference sequence). The CDR3 extends over 14 amino acids. As regards this clonotype: The antigen is unknown.

cDNA libraries of TCR beta carried unique molecular identifiers. With roughly 0.95 to 11 million T cells as the source, about half a million cDNA molecules resulted. TCRdb reprocessed the PCR reads via MiXCR and lists one record per CDR3 protein. This table has roughly 600,000 distinct CDR3 sequences, about 40% appearing once. Study conclusions and caveats: Strong same-batch co-clustering of samples appeared with F measure clustering. Elevated frequency relative to controls characterized roughly five TRBV segments in patients, TRBV5-6, TRBV5-1 and TRBV20-1 among them. Comparison with controls showed significantly lower normalized Chao1 diversity in multiple sclerosis patients.

The chain uses TRBV7-9 and TRBJ1-1; TRBD1 matches 8 bases. Sequenced material: blood. This sequence was found in a girl aged 10-17 years with multiple sclerosis. The CDR3 nucleotides read TGTGCCAGCAGCTTCGACAGGGGAGTCACTGAAGCTTTCTTT. Translated, it gives CASSFDRGVTEAFF.